This passage covers 8 T cell receptor beta chains from one sample sequenced in a study of response to subunit inactivated influenza vaccine. Each CDR3 protein gets one entry after TCRdb re-called the RT-PCR reads with MiXCR. The table has hundreds of thousands of distinct CDR3 sequences, 15% to 17% seen once; the top ten hold approximately 10%. Sequencing was performed on PBMCs from blood, taken 11 to 12 days after vaccination. These receptors were taken from a man in his forties or fifties who received an inactivated influenza vaccine.

This clonotype was observed a few times. This rearrangement joins TRBV30 to TRBJ2-7, with 8 bases fitting TRBD1. With 2 bases clipped from V and 6 bases from J, the junction kept 0 bases outside the gene matches. This CDR3 has 11 residues. Per germline, CDR1 GTSNPN and CDR2 SVGIG (reference sequence). The CDR3 bases are TGTGCCTGGAGTACAGGGGGCGAGCAGTACTTC. Amino acid sequence: CAWSTGGEQYF.

This clonotype was observed a few times. The chain links TRBV7-2 to TRBJ2-5; TRBD1 matches at 8 bases. This CDR3 has 16 amino acids. V lost 0 bases and J lost 4; bases outside the gene matches: 7. CDR1 SGHTA and CDR2 FQGNSA come from the germline V gene. The CDR3 sequence is CASSLAGTGRGETQYF. The DNA for the CDR3 is TGTGCCAGCAGCTTAGCAGGGACAGGCAGGGGAGAGACCCAGTACTTC.

This clonotype showed up just a few times. The V and J genes are TRBV9 and TRBJ2-2, with D unresolved. This CDR3 has 12 amino acids. Germline loops: CDR1 SGDLS, CDR2 YYNGEE. V was trimmed by 2 bases and J by 7 bases, leaving 6 bases between them. CDR3 region: CASSVWGGELFF. The CDR3 bases are TGTGCCAGCAGCGTGTGGGGCGGGGAGCTGTTTTTT. Looking up the rest from reference TRBV9 and TRBJ2-2 gives the full variable domain: DSGVTQTPKHLITATGQRVTLRCSPRSGDLSVYWYQQSLDQGLQFLIQYYNGEERAKGNILERFSAQQFPDLHSELNLSSLELGDSALYFCASSVWGGELFFGEGSRLTVL.

The chain links TRBV7-2 to TRBJ2-1; TRBD2 matches at 9 bases. Germline trimming cut 1 base from V and 4 bases from J; bases unmatched to any gene: 5. Per the germline V gene, CDR1 is SGHTA and CDR2 is FQGNSA. This CDR3 spans 16 amino acids. The CDR3 DNA sequence: TGTGCCAGCAGCTTAGGGTCTAGCGGGATGTACAATGAGCAGTTCTTC. Translated, it gives CASSLGSSGMYNEQFF. Looking up the rest from reference TRBV7-2 and TRBJ2-1 gives the full variable domain: GAGVSQSPSNKVTEKGKDVELRCDPISGHTALYWYRQSLGQGLEFLIYFQGNSAPDKSGLPSDRFSAERTGGSVSTLTIQRTQQEDSAVYLCASSLGSSGMYNEQFFGPGTRLTVL.

The chain recombines TRBV11-2 with TRBJ2-7; TRBD1 agrees at 7 bases. The CDR3 sequence is 12 residues long. V shed 5 bases and J 6 bases; nucleotides not matched to a gene: 4. Germline CDR1 is SGHAT and CDR2 is FQNNGV. In nucleotides, the CDR3 is TGTGCCAGCAGCGCTGACAGGGCCGAGCAGTACTTC. As protein: CASSADRAEQYF.

The chain combines TRBV5-1 with TRBJ2-2; 7 bases are a match to TRBD1. V was clipped by 0 bases and J by 0 bases; unmatched bases: 2. Germline V gives CDR1 SGHRS, CDR2 YFSETQ. The CDR3 has 16 amino acids. In DNA form, the CDR3 reads TGCGCCAGCAGCTTGGATGGACAGGCGAACACCGGGGAGCTGTTTTTT. Translated, it gives CASSLDGQANTGELFF.

This clonotype was seen only a few times. Since a much larger clone is just one base distant, this may be a read error. The chain links TRBV20-1 to TRBJ1-2; D gene uncertain. Germline assignment: CDR1 DFQATT and CDR2 SNEGSKA (reference sequence). The CDR3 has 12 amino acids. This CDR3 is CSVRDTSVGYTF. For the CDR3, the DNA is TGCAGTGTTAGAGATACGAGCGTAGGCTACACCTTC.

The rearrangement joins TRBV6-1 to TRBJ2-2; 14 bases align to TRBD2. V dropped 9 bases and J dropped 4; count of bases not matched to a gene: 10. Per the germline V gene, CDR1 is MNHNS and CDR2 is SASEGT. This CDR3 is built from 17 residues. This CDR3 reads CASTGLAGVFGTGELFF. CDR3 coding DNA: TGTGCCAGTACGGGACTAGCGGGAGTTTTCGGCACCGGGGAGCTGTTTTTT.